This entry concerns a single T cell receptor beta chain. The CDR3 consists of 12 residues. The germline gives CDR1 SEHNR, CDR2 FQNEAQ (reference sequence). After removal of 6 bases from V and 6 bases from J, the junction contained 0 bases not matched to a gene. The entry originates in a study of blood T cell repertoires in COVID-19. At the level of the study: Whether acute or convalescent, the COVID-19 samples came from the United States, Italy and Spain. PBMCs, B-cell-depleted T cells, or T cells provided the cDNA or gDNA that made up the material.

Source study methods: It was from reference gene primer amplification that nucleated cell counts were estimated. Profiled with immunoSEQ multiplex PCR; TCRdb holds only in-frame clones, not every one. V, J and clone size are those of that table, while D and trimming were read from the DNA. The table includes approximately 230,000 clones, just under 85% detected once. Sequencing was carried out using peripheral blood. The source is an elderly man with acute or convalescent COVID-19. V usage is TRBV7-9 and J usage is TRBJ2-3; 10 bases line up with TRBD2. DNA of the CDR3: TGTGCCAGCAGGACTAGCGGGGATACGCAGTATTTT. Amino acid sequence: CASRTSGDTQYF.